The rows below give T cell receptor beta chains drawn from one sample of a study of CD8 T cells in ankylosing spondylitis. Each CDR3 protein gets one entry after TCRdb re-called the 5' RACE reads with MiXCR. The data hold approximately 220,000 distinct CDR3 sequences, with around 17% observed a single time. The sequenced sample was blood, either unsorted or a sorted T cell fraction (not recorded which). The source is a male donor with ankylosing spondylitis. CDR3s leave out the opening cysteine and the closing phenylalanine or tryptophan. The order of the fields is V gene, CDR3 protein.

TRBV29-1 SVNTGQGTVYGYT
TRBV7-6 ASSLGSGRAEWTGELF
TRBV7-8 ASSFVAGQETQY
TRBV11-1 ASSVLRQGLMLTDTQY
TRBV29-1 SVDVAIMNTEAF
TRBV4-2 ASSQDHSATSSYNEQF
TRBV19 ASSISANTGELF
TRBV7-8 ASSLSLEILDRYNEQF
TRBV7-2 ASSLSAGVSYEQY
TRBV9 ASSVEGWETQY
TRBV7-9 ASSPGTGPSQY
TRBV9 ASSAKDGLEAF
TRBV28 ASSRLGVEGEKLF
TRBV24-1 ATSDSREGSPLH
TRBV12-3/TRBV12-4 ASSPGVEQF
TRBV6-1 ASRKEGLARDTQY
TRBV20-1 SARDLPFDSFSSYEQY
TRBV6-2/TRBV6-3 ASSYAFWTSESSGANVLT
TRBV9 ASSVAAGPYGYT
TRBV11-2 ASSLWDRDYGYT
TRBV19 ASSMGGALGAF
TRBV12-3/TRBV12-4 ASLRGLDNEQF
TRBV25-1 ASSEPWAGSEKLF
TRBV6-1 ASRGGLADGYQETQY
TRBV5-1 ASRSLIGGTEAF
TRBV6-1 ASSGDTTPGELF
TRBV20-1 SARTVSSYEQY
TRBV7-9 ASSFGRNNSPLH
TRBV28 ASSFDRDYYEQY
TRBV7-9 ASSPERAPQETQY
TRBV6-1 ASSKGGRNTEAF
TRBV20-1 SARDPVTGTGNTEAF
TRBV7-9 ASSPRQGLAGDKEQF
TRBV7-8 ASSDWDGAANEKLF
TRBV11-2 ASSLGVDYSNQPQH
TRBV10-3 AISDPPTSGNEQF
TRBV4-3 ASSQEPNPGAAGELF
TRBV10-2 ASSAGEIGNQPQH
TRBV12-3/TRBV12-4 ASRDSWGNTIY
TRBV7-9 ASSSTGTHEQY
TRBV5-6 ASSPPGNSLHEQY
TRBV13 ASSFRGGEETQY
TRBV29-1 SVEDLGGRASMFNEQF
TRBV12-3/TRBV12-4 ASSGANYGYT
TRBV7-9 ASSLVVAGDLQTQY
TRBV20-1 SARPTNSGELF
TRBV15 ATSRDPLAGGTDTQY
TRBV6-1 ASSGYSNTGELF
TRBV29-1 SVEAGTGLHEQY
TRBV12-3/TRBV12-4 ASSHDHLREQF
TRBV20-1 SARELSSTDTQY
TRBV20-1 SASTPPTSGREGDTQY
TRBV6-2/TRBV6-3 ASSWGQAPIYEQY
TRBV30 AWSISSNTGELF